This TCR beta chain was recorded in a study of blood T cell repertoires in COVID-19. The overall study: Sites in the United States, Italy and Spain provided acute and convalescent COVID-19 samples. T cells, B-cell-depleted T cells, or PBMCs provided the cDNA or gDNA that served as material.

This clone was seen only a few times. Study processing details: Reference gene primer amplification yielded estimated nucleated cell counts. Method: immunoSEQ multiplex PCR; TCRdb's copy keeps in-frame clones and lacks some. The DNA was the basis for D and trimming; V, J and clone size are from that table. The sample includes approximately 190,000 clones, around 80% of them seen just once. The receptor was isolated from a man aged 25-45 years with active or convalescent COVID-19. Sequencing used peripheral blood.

The CDR3: CASSQDREGYNEQFF. The CDR3 coding sequence is TGCGCCAGCAGCCAAGATAGGGAGGGCTACAATGAGCAGTTCTTC. The chain uses TRBV4-3 and TRBJ2-1, with 7 bases matching TRBD2. The J segment lost 3 bases and the V segment lost 0 bases, leaving 2 bases of the junction unmatched. This CDR3 contains 15 residues. Germline V gives CDR1 LGHNA, CDR2 YSLEER.